What follows describes a single T cell receptor beta chain. In germline, CDR1 is SQVTM, CDR2 ANQGSEA. This CDR3 has 14 residues. V was cut by 3 bases and J by 7 bases, with 16 bases left in between. This specimen belongs to a study of T cell responses to AZD1222 COVID-19 vaccine. Profiled with immunoSEQ multiplex PCR; TCRdb holds only in-frame clones, not every one. The top ten clones hold approximately 10% of a sample with about 120,000 clones, about 86% of them seen once. This sample comprised peripheral blood, obtained on day 0 of AZD1222 vaccination. The chain joins TRBV29-1 to TRBJ2-1, with a possible D match to TRBD1 (5 bases). This clonotype was obtained from an adult in good health. The CDR3 protein is CSVESRVYFNEQFF. The CDR3 region has the DNA TGCAGCGTTGAGAGCAGGGTTTATTTTAATGAGCAGTTCTTC.